This T cell receptor beta chain was captured by sequencing in a study of blood T cell repertoires in COVID-19. Study in general: Samples came from the United States, Italy and Spain, spanning acute and convalescent COVID-19. From T cells, B-cell-depleted T cells, or PBMCs came the material, which was cDNA or gDNA.

Per the germline V gene, CDR1 is SGHRS and CDR2 is YFSETQ. Trimming left V 4 bases short and J 4 bases short, with 17 bases between. The CDR3 is 15 amino acids. Repertoires were generated with immunoSEQ multiplex PCR, while TCRdb's copy carries only in-frame clones and drops some. The sample has 250,000 to 300,000 clones, about 93% seen once. Two consecutive negative NP/OP PCR tests, clearance, or resolved symptoms defined Cohort 3 recovery. This rearrangement joins TRBV5-1 to TRBJ1-1, with D maybe TRBD1 (6 bases). Sequenced input: PBMCs or T cells enriched from blood (not recorded which). This clonotype was sampled from a woman in her 30s who had recovered from COVID-19. Here the CDR3 DNA reads TGCGCCAGCAGCCCGGGCCAGGGGTTGGTCACTGAAGCTTTCTTT. This gives the protein CASSPGQGLVTEAFF.